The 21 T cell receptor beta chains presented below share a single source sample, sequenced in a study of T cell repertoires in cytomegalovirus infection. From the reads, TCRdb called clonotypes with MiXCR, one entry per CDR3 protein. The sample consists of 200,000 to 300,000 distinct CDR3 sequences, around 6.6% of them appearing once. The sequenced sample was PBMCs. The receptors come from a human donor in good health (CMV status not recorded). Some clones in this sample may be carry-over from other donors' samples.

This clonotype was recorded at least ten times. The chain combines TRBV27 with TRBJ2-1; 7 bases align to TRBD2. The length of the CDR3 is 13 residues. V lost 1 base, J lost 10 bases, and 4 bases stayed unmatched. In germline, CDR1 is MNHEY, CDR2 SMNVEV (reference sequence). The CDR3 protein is CASSLWGGREQFF. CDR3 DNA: TGTGCCAGCAGTTTATGGGGGGGTCGGGAGCAGTTCTTC.

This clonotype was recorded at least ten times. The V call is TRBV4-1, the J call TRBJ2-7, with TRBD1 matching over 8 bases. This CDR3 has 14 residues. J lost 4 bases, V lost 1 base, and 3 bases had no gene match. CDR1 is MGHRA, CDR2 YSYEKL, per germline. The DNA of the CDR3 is TGCGCCAGCAGCCAAGTGGGACAGGAATACGAGCAGTACTTC. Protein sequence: CASSQVGQEYEQYF.

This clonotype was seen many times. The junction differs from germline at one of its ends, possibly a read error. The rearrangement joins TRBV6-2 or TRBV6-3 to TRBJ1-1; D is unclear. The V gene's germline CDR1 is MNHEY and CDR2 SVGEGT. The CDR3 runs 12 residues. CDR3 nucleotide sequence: TGTGCCAGCGATTCTTCTAGGAGTAATTGGGTCTTT. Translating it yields CASDSSRSNWVF.

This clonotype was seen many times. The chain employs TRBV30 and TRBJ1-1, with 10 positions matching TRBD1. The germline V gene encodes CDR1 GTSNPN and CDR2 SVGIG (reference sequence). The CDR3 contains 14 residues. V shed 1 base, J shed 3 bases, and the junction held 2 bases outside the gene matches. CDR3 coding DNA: TGTGCCTGGAGTGGAGGACAGGGGGACACTGAAGCTTTCTTT. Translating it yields CAWSGGQGDTEAFF.

The CDR3 sequence is CASTFGVGETQYF. The CDR3 DNA follows: TGCGCCAGCACCTTCGGCGTCGGGGAGACCCAGTACTTC. The V gene is TRBV5-1, the J gene TRBJ2-5; D gene unclear. The CDR3 runs to 13 residues. In germline, CDR1 is SGHRS, CDR2 YFSETQ. Trimming shortened V by 6 bases and J by 5 bases, and 14 bases separated the two germline ends.

The CDR3 sequence: CASIWGGRTEAFF. As DNA, the CDR3 is TGTGCCAGCATTTGGGGGGGCCGGACTGAAGCTTTCTTT. V is TRBV7-9 and J is TRBJ1-1, with D maybe TRBD1 (6 bases). The CDR3 sequence is 13 residues long. CDR1 is SEHNR, CDR2 FQNEAQ, per germline (reference sequence). With 7 bases removed from V and 5 bases from J, the gap between germline ends came to 14 bases.

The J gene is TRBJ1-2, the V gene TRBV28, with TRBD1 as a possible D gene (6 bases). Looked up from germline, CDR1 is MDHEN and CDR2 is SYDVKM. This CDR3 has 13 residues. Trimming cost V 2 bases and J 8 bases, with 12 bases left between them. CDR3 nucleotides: TGTGCCAGCAGTTTAGGCAGGGGTTTAGGCTACACCTTC. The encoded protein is CASSLGRGLGYTF.

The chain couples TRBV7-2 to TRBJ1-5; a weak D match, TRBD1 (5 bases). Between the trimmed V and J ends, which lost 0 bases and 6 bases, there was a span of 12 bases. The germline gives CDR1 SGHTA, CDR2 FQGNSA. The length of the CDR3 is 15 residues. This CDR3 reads CASSLALGGVQPQHF. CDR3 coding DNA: TGTGCCAGCAGCTTAGCGCTGGGGGGAGTTCAGCCCCAGCATTTT. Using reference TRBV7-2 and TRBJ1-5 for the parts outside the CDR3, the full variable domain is GAGVSQSPSNKVTEKGKDVELRCDPISGHTALYWYRQSLGQGLEFLIYFQGNSAPDKSGLPSDRFSAERTGGSVSTLTIQRTQQEDSAVYLCASSLALGGVQPQHFGDGTRLSIL.

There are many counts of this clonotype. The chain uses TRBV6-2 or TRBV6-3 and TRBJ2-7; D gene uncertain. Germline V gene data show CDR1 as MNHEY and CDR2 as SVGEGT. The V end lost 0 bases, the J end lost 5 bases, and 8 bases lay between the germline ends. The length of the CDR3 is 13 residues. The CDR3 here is CASSYSMPHEQYF. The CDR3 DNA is TGTGCCAGCAGTTACTCGATGCCTCACGAGCAGTACTTC.

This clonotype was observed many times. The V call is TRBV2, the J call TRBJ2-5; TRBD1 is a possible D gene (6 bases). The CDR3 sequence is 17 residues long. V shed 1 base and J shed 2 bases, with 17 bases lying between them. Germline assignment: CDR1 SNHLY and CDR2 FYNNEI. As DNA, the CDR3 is TGTGCCAGCAGTGAAGGAGGGGGTACGGGATTTCAAGAGACCCAGTACTTC. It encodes CASSEGGGTGFQETQYF. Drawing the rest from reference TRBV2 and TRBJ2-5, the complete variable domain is EPEVTQTPSHQVTQMGQEVILRCVPISNHLYFYWYRQILGQKVEFLVSFYNNEISEKSEIFDDQFSVERPDGSNFTLKIRSTKLEDSAMYFCASSEGGGTGFQETQYFGPGTRLLVL.

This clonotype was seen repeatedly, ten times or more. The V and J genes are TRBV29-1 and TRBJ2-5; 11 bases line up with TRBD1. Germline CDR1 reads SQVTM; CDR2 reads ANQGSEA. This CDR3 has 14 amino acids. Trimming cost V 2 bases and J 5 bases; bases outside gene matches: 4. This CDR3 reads CSVERDRGRETQYF. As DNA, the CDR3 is TGCAGCGTTGAAAGGGACAGGGGGAGGGAGACCCAGTACTTC.

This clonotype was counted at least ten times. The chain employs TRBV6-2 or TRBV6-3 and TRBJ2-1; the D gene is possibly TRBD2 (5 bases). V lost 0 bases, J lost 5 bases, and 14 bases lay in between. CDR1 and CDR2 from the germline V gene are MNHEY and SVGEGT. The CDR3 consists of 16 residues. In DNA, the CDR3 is TGTGCCAGCAGTTACTCTGCCGGGGATTTGAACAATGAGCAGTTCTTC. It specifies CASSYSAGDLNNEQFF.

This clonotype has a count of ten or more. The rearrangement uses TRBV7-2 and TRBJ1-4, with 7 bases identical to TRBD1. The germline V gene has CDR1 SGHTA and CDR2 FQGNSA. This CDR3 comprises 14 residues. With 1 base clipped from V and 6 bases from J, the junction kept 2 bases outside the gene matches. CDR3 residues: CASSLVTGYEKLFF. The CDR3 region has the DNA TGTGCCAGCAGCTTAGTGACAGGGTATGAAAAACTGTTTTTT.

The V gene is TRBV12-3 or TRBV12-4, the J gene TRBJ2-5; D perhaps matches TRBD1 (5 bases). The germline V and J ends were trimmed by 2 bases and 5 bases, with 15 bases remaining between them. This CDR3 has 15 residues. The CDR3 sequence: CASSLLGATGETQYF. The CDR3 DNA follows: TGTGCCAGCAGTTTACTAGGGGCAACTGGGGAGACCCAGTACTTC.

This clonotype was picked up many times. The chain's CDR3 is CASSLLTGGWDRPTSTDTQYF. CDR3 nucleotide sequence: TGTGCCAGCAGCTTGCTCACGGGCGGCTGGGACAGGCCAACTAGCACAGATACGCAGTATTTT. The gene calls are TRBV7-8 and TRBJ2-3; 8 nucleotides line up with TRBD1. Germline-derived CDR1 and CDR2 are SGHVS and FQNEAQ. V lost 3 bases to trimming and J lost 0 bases; unmatched junction nucleotides: 20. CDR3 length equals 21 residues.

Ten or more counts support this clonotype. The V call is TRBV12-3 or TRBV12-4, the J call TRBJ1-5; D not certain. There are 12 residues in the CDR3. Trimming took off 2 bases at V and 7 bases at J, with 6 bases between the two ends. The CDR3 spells CASSLRPQPQHF. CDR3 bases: TGTGCCAGCAGTTTACGACCACAGCCCCAGCATTTT.

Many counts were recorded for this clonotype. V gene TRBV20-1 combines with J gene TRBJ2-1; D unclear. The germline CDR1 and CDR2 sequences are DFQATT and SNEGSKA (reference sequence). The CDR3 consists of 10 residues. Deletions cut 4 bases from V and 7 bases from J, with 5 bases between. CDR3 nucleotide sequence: TGCAGTGCTATGTGGAATGAGCAGTTCTTC. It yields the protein CSAMWNEQFF.

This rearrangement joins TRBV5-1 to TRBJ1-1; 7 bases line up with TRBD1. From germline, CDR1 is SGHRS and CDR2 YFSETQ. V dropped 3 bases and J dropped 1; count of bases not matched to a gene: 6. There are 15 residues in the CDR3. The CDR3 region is CASSSTGVANTEAFF. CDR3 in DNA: TGCGCCAGCAGCTCTACAGGGGTGGCGAACACTGAAGCTTTCTTT.

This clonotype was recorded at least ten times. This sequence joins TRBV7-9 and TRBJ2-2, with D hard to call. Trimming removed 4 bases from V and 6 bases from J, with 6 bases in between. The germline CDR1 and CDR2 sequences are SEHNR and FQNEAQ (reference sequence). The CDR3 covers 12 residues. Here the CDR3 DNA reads TGTGCCAGCAGCTCTCCGGCCGGGGAGCTGTTTTTT. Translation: CASSSPAGELFF.

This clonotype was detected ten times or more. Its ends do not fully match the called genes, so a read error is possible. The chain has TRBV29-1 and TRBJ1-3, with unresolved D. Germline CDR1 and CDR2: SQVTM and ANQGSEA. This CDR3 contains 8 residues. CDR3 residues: CSVDGLSF. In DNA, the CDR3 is TGCAGCGTTGACGGGCTGTCGTTT.

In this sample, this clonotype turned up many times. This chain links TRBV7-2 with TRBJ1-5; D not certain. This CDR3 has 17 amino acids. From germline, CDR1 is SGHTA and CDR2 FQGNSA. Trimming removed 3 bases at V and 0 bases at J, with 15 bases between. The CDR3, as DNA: TGTGCCAGCAGCTTTTCCAACATCCCGAATAGCAATCAGCCCCAGCATTTT. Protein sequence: CASSFSNIPNSNQPQHF.